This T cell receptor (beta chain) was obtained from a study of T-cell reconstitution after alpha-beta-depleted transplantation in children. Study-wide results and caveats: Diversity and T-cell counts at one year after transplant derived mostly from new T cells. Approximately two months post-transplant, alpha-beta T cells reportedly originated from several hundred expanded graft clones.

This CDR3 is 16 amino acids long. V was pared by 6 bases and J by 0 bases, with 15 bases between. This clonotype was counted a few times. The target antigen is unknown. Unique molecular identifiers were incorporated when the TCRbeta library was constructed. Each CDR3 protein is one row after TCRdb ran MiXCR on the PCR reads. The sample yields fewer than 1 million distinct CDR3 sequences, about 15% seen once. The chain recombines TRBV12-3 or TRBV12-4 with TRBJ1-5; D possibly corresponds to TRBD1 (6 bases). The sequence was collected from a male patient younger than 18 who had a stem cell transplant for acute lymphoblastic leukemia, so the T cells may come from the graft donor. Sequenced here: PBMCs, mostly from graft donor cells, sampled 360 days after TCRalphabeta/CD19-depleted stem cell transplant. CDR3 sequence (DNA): TGTGCCAGCAGCCTAGGGGGTATAGGTAGCAATCAGCCCCAGCATTTT. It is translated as CASSLGGIGSNQPQHF.